The clone carrying this T cell receptor (beta chain) was recorded once. The antigen is undetermined. This probably arose from a read error, given a far larger clone one base away. The CDR3 spans 14 residues. CDR1 and CDR2 from the germline V gene are SGHVS and FNYEAQ. This record belongs to a study of regulatory T cells in long-lasting Graves disease. Described time point: newly diagnosed GD, antithyroid drugs for less than 3 months. The authors made the TCR library using RNA they extracted from PBMCs. Study results and caveats: Persistent disease showed a preference for TRBV28, TRBJ1-2 and TRBJ2-5.

Combining iRepertoire HTBI primers with Arm-PCR of CDR3 regions, the authors built TCR beta libraries. TCRdb used MiXCR to reprocess the multiplex PCR reads, holding one entry per CDR3 protein. The sample contains 200,000 to 250,000 distinct CDR3 sequences, around 19% of which appear only once. The same sample was also studied in work on T cells in Graves' hyperthyroidism and ophthalmopathy.

Sample: peripheral blood mononuclear cells (PBMCs), taken at new diagnosis, from a patient treated with antithyroid drugs. The sequence was collected from a woman in her twenties or thirties with Graves disease. The chain carries TRBV7-6 and TRBJ1-6, with D perhaps matching TRBD1 (5 bases). As DNA, the CDR3 is TGTGCCAGCAGGTTAGACAGCGCCAATTCACCCCTCCACTTT. This gives the protein CASRLDSANSPLHF.